This paragraph covers one T cell receptor (beta chain) sequence. Its antigen remains unidentified. The data derive from a study of cytomegalovirus exposure and HLA in healthy donors. V was shortened by 0 bases and J by 7 bases, with 9 bases between the two germline ends. The germline gives CDR1 WNHNN, CDR2 SYGVQD (reference sequence). This CDR3 contains 13 residues. Clones were sequenced by immunoSEQ multiplex PCR, and TCRdb holds only the in-frame ones, with some missing. In the table there are about 69,000 clones, about 95% of which are singletons. Overall study findings and caveats: Cytomegalovirus-associated status was assigned to about 160 TCR beta chains. Subsequent analysis revealed that first-cohort TCR clusters tended to co-occur in the approximately 120 validation repertoires.

This sequence was found in a woman aged 18-35 years in good health and CMV-seronegative. Sample: PBMCs. The chain couples TRBV10-1 to TRBJ1-2, with D possibly matching TRBD1 (5 bases). The CDR3 sequence: CASSESRRGGYTF. In nucleotides, the CDR3 is TGCGCCAGCAGTGAGTCCCGGAGGGGTGGCTACACCTTC.